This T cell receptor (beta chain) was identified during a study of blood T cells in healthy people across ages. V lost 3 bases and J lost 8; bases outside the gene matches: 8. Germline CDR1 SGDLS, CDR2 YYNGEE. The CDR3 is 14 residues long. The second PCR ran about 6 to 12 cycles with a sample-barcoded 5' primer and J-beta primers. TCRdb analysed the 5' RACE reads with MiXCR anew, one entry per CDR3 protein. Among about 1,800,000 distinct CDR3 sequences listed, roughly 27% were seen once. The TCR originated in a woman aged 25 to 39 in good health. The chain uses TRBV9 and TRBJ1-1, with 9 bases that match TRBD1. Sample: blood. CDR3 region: CASSAGTGRKEAFF. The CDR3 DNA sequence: TGTGCCAGCAGCGCGGGGACAGGGAGAAAGGAAGCTTTCTTT.